These 14 T cell receptor beta chains were sequenced from one sample in a study of CD4 and CD8 cells across lung adenocarcinoma regions. TCRdb used MiXCR to reprocess the PCR reads, holding one entry per CDR3 protein. The profile covers 12,000 to 15,000 distinct CDR3 sequences, with around 40% appearing a single time and about 18% taken by the ten largest. The sample consisted of CD4+ T cells from the center of a lung tumor. These receptors were taken from a male donor with lung adenocarcinoma. The CD4 and CD8 labels of this study may be unreliable.

Comment on this clonotype: A much larger clone is a single base away; this may be a read error. The conserved final phenylalanine or tryptophan is absent from the CDR3, which likely points to a read error. The chain has TRBV6-5 and TRBJ1-2; 8 nucleotides line up with TRBD1. The CDR3 extends over 14 amino acids. V dropped 2 bases and J dropped 8; count of bases not matched to a gene: 7. Germline V gives CDR1 MNHEY, CDR2 SVGAGI. The CDR3 DNA reads TGTGCCAGCAGTTACGATGCAGGGGGCTGGGGCTACACCCTC. This encodes CASSYDAGGWGYTL.

This clonotype was counted at least ten times. The J gene is TRBJ2-3, the V gene TRBV7-2, with D possibly matching TRBD1 (6 bases). CDR3 size: 15 residues. Germline CDR1 is SGHTA and CDR2 is FQGNSA. V was trimmed by 3 bases and J by 8 bases, leaving 18 bases between them. This CDR3 is CASSFAVRSRGTQYF. In DNA, the CDR3 is TGTGCCAGCAGCTTTGCAGTACGGAGCAGGGGTACGCAGTATTTT.

This clonotype was detected only a few times. This CDR3 is CASRGDAKNIQYF. CDR3 DNA sequence: TGCGCCAGCAGGGGGGATGCCAAAAACATTCAGTACTTC. The chain employs TRBV10-2 and TRBJ2-4; D is possibly TRBD1 or TRBD2 (5 bases each). The V end was cut by 6 bases, the J end by 1 base, with 7 bases between. Germline V gene data show CDR1 as WSHSY and CDR2 as SAAADI. CDR3 length equals 13 residues.

This clonotype appeared many times. V gene TRBV28 combines with J gene TRBJ2-3, with TRBD1 matching 7 bases. The CDR3 consists of 13 residues. Germline loops: CDR1 MDHEN, CDR2 SYDVKM. V lost 8 bases to trimming and J lost 2 bases; unmatched junction nucleotides: 4. CDR3 sequence: CASLGQPTDTQYF. DNA of the CDR3: TGTGCCAGCTTGGGACAGCCCACAGATACGCAGTATTTT.

With respect to this clonotype: A much bigger clone sits one base away, suggesting this may be a read error. CDR3 in DNA: TGTGCCAGCAGCGCGAGGGGGACTAGCGGACACAATGAGCAGTACTTC. Residues: CASSARGTSGHNEQYF. The chain is built from TRBV7-9 and TRBJ2-4; 11 nucleotides align to TRBD2. The CDR3 has 16 residues. J gave up 13 bases and V 5 bases, and 16 bases lay outside the gene matches. CDR1 and CDR2 from the germline V gene are SEHNR and FQNEAQ (reference sequence).

The table lists this clonotype with a few counts. The chain has TRBV6-1 and TRBJ2-3; maybe TRBD1 (5 bases). CDR3 length: 15 residues. Germline CDR1 is MNHNS and CDR2 is SASEGT. The V gene lost 2 bases and the J gene lost 2 bases, with 11 bases spanning the gap. CDR3 nucleotides: TGTGCCAGCAGTGAATACGGCAGGGTCACAGATACGCAGTATTTT. It translates to CASSEYGRVTDTQYF.

This clonotype was found many times. V is TRBV27 and J is TRBJ2-3; TRBD2 matches 11 bases. Germline V gives CDR1 MNHEY, CDR2 SMNVEV (reference sequence). This CDR3 is 14 amino acids long. The J segment lost 6 bases and the V segment lost 6 bases, leaving 5 bases of the junction unmatched. The CDR3 DNA follows: TGTGCCAGCAGACTAGCGGGAGCGAGCGATACGCAGTATTTT. It is translated as CASRLAGASDTQYF.

This clonotype was found many times. V is TRBV10-2 and J is TRBJ2-3, with D possibly matching TRBD1 (6 bases). V lost 6 bases to trimming and J lost 6 bases, with 22 bases between them. The V gene's germline CDR1 is WSHSY and CDR2 SAAADI. This CDR3 comprises 16 residues. The CDR3 DNA reads as TGCGCCAGCAGCCAACCACAGGGTCGGTTTGAGGATACGCAGTATTTT. Protein sequence: CASSQPQGRFEDTQYF.

This clonotype was counted at least ten times. This chain links TRBV6-1 with TRBJ1-2; tentatively, D is TRBD1 (5 bases). This CDR3 spans 13 amino acids. Deletions cut 3 bases from V and 5 bases from J, with 10 bases between. CDR1 MNHNS and CDR2 SASEGT come from the germline V gene. The CDR3 loop is CASSDPWGYGYTF. CDR3 coding DNA: TGTGCCAGCAGTGACCCTTGGGGGTATGGCTACACCTTC.

This clonotype is labeled medium-sized (0.01 to 0.1%). J is TRBJ2-3 and V is TRBV7-6; D gene unclear. Between the trimmed V and J ends, which lost 0 bases and 2 bases, there was a span of 6 bases. Germline V CDR1 and CDR2: SGHVS, FNYEAQ. The CDR3 spans 14 residues. The CDR3 loop is CASSLAPVTDTQYF. For the CDR3, the DNA is TGTGCCAGCAGCTTAGCGCCAGTCACAGATACGCAGTATTTT.

The chain links TRBV4-1 to TRBJ2-2; TRBD1 matches 10 bases. The CDR3 length is 18 residues. Germline V lookup: CDR1 MGHRA, CDR2 YSYEKL. Germline trimming cut 3 bases from V and 4 bases from J; bases unmatched to any gene: 11. The CDR3 is CASSHYEDRGTGTGELFF. For the CDR3, the DNA is TGCGCCAGCAGCCATTATGAGGACAGGGGGACAGGCACCGGGGAGCTGTTTTTT.

This clonotype turned up a few times. This chain links TRBV23-1 with TRBJ2-7; D gene unclear. TRBV23-1 is recorded as an ORF, its role being uncertain. V shed 0 bases and J shed 3 bases, with 24 bases lying between them. The CDR3 has 19 amino acids. CDR3 loop: CASSQSDAPRWAACYEQYF. The CDR3 nucleotides read TGCGCCAGCAGTCAATCTGACGCCCCCCGCTGGGCAGCATGCTACGAGCAGTACTTC.

The genes are TRBV12-3 or TRBV12-4 and TRBJ1-4; D call uncertain. The CDR3 is 11 amino acids. V was shortened by 8 bases and J by 6 bases, with 7 bases between the two germline ends. CDR3: CASGIHEKLFF. The CDR3 nucleotides read TGTGCCAGCGGGATCCATGAAAAACTGTTTTTT.

This clonotype qualifies as medium-sized. CDR3: CASSLSYRTSSQETQYF. Here the CDR3 DNA reads TGTGCCAGCAGTTTATCTTACCGGACTAGCAGCCAAGAGACCCAGTACTTC. This chain connects TRBV27 to TRBJ2-5, with 8 bases identical to TRBD2. CDR3 length: 17 residues. The junction had 7 bases not matched to a gene; V was cut back by 0 bases and J by 1 base. In germline, CDR1 is MNHEY, CDR2 SMNVEV (reference sequence).